This TCR beta chain was sequenced in a study of shared clonotypes between healthy human individuals. This table comes from immunoSEQ multiplex PCR, and its TCRdb copy is limited to in-frame clones, with some not included. The sample shows over 2 million clones, roughly 95% of them seen only once. The germline V gene encodes CDR1 MNHNS and CDR2 SASEGT. The CDR3 length is 14 residues. The V gene lost 8 bases and the J gene lost 8 bases, with 21 bases spanning the gap. This sequence joins TRBV6-1 and TRBJ1-1; a weak D match, TRBD1 (5 bases). This clonotype originated in a man aged 18 to 30 in good health. Sequenced: naive CD4+ T cells sorted from blood. Subset here: CD45RA+ positively selected. The CDR3 nucleotides read TGTGCCAGCGATATCATCGTTGGGGGAACCGAAGCTTTCTTT. This sequence encodes CASDIIVGGTEAFF.